Shown below are 6 T cell receptor beta chains from a single sample sequenced in a study of blood T cell repertoires in COVID-19. Libraries were prepared by immunoSEQ multiplex PCR; TCRdb keeps only in-frame clonotypes and omits some of them. The sample has approximately 210,000 clones; around 81% are singletons. The specimen was peripheral blood. Every receptor here comes from a man between 60 and 75 years old with COVID-19, enrolled during active disease.

V gene TRBV19 combines with J gene TRBJ1-5, with 7 bases matching TRBD1. V was clipped by 3 bases and J by 3 bases; unmatched bases: 5. The CDR3 sequence is 15 residues long. Germline V gene lookup returns CDR1 LNHDA and CDR2 SQIVND (reference sequence). CDR3 nucleotide sequence: TGTGCCAGTAGTATTAACAGGGGCACCAATCAGCCCCAGCATTTT. Protein product: CASSINRGTNQPQHF.

The chain links TRBV7-9 to TRBJ1-2, with D hard to call. The CDR3 contains 13 residues. The V gene lost 4 bases and the J gene lost 5 bases, with 11 bases spanning the gap. In germline, CDR1 is SEHNR, CDR2 FQNEAQ (reference sequence). The CDR3 coding sequence is TGTGCCAGCAGCTGGGAGGGTACATATGGCTACACCTTC. This gives the protein CASSWEGTYGYTF.

The CDR3 region has the DNA TGTGCCAGCAGCTTGCGGCCCCGGTACAATGAGCAGTTCTTC. This encodes CASSLRPRYNEQFF. The chain combines TRBV13 with TRBJ2-1; no reliable D call. This CDR3 spans 14 amino acids. The germline V gene encodes CDR1 PRHDT and CDR2 FYEKMQ (reference sequence). Trimming removed 3 bases at V and 4 bases at J, with 10 bases between.

This rearrangement joins TRBV9 to TRBJ1-1; D might be TRBD1 (5 bases). This CDR3 is 14 amino acids long. V gave up 0 bases and J gave up 4 bases, with 10 bases separating them. Germline values: CDR1 SGDLS, CDR2 YYNGEE. In nucleotides, the CDR3 is TGTGCCAGCAGCGTAGAGCCAGGGTTCACTGAAGCTTTCTTT. Protein: CASSVEPGFTEAFF.

The genes are TRBV2 and TRBJ2-7, with D perhaps TRBD2 (5 bases). Germline CDR1 is SNHLY and CDR2 is FYNNEI. This CDR3 is 11 amino acids long. V shed 3 bases and J shed 13 bases, with 13 bases lying between them. The CDR3 loop is CASSEGGSGYF. CDR3 in DNA: TGTGCCAGCAGTGAGGGTGGGAGTGGTTACTTC.

Here the CDR3 DNA reads TGTGCCAGCACCCCAGGGGCAGGTTATCAGCCCCAGCATTTT. Its translation is CASTPGAGYQPQHF. The chain employs TRBV6-2 or TRBV6-3 and TRBJ1-5; the D gene is possibly TRBD1 (6 bases). This CDR3 is 14 amino acids long. CDR1 MNHEY and CDR2 SVGEGT come from the germline V gene. Trimming left V 7 bases short and J 5 bases short, with 15 bases between.